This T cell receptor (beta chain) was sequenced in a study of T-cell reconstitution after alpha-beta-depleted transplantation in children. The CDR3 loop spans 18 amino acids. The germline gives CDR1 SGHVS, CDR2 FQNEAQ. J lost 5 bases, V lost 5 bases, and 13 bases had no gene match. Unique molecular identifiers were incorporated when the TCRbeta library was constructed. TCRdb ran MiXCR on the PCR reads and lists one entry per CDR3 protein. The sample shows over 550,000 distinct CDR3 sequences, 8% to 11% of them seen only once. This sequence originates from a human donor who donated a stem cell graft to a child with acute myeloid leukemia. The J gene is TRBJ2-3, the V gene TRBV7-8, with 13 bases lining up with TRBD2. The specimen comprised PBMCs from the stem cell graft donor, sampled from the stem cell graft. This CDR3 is CASSQWTSGSPGEDTQYF. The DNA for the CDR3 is TGTGCCAGCAGCCAATGGACTAGCGGGAGCCCCGGAGAAGATACGCAGTATTTT. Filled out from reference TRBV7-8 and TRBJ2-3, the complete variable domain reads GAGVSQSPRYKVAKRGQDVALRCDPISGHVSLFWYQQALGQGPEFLTYFQNEAQLDKSGLPSDRFFAERPEGSVSTLKIQRTQQEDSAVYLCASSQWTSGSPGEDTQYFGPGTRLTVL.